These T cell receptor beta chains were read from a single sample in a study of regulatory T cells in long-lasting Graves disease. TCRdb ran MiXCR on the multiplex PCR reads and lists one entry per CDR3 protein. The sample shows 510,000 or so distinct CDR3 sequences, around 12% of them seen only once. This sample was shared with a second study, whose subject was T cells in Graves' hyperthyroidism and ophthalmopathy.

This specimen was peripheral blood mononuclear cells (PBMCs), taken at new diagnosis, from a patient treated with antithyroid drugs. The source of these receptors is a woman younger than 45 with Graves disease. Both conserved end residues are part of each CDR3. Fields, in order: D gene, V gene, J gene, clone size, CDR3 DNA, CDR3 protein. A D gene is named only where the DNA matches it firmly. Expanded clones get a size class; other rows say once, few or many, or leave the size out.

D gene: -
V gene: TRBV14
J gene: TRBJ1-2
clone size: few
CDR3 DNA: TGTGCCAGCAGCCAGGGAGTGAACTATGGCTACACCTTC
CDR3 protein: CASSQGVNYGYTF

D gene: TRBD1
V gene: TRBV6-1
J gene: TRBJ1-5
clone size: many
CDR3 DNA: TGTGCCAGCAGTGATACCAGGTGGACAGGGGATCAGCCCCAGCATTTT
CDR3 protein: CASSDTRWTGDQPQHF

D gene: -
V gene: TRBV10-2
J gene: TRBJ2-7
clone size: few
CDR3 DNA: TGCGCCAGCGGACTCTACGAGCAGTACTTC
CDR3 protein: CASGLYEQYF

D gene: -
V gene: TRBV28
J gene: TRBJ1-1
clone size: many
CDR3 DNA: TGTGCCAGCAGCCCACAGGGTTACACTGAAGCTTTCTTT
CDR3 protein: CASSPQGYTEAFF

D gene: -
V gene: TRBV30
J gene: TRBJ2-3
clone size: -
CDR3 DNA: TGTGCCTGGAGCCAGCGGGCTGGCACAGATACGCAGTATTTT
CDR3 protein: CAWSQRAGTDTQYF

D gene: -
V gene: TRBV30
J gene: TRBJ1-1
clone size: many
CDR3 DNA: TGTGCCTGGAGTGTCGGGGGTTGGGCTTTCTTT
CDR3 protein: CAWSVGGWAFF

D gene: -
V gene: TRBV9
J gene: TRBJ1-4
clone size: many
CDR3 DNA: TGTGCCAGCAGCGTAGGGAGGGACAATGAAAAACTGTTTTTT
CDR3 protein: CASSVGRDNEKLFF

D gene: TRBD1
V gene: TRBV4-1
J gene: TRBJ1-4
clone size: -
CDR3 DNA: TGCGCCAGCAGCCATACTGACAGGGGAGGGCTGTTTTTT
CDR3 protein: CASSHTDRGGLFF

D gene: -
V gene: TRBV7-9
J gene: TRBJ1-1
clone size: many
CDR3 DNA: TGTGCCAGCAGCAGCCACCTCGGAGGCGGCCCCGTAAACACTGAAGCTTTCTTT
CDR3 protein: CASSSHLGGGPVNTEAFF

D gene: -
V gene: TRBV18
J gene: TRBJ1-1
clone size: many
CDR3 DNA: TGTGCCAGCTCACCACAGGGGCACACTGAAGCTTTCTTT
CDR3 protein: CASSPQGHTEAFF

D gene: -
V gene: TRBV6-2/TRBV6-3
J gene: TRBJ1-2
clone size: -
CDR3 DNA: TGTGCCAGCAGTTACTCGACTGACCTGACTAACTATGGCTACACCTTC
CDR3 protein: CASSYSTDLTNYGYTF

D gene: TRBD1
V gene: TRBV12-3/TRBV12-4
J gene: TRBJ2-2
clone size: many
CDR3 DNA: TGTGCCAGCAGTCCGAACAGGGGGCGAGCCGGGGAGCTGTTTTTT
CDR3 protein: CASSPNRGRAGELFF

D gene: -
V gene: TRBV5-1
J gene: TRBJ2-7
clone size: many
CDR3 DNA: TGCGCCAGCAGCTCAGCCATCGGGGCCGAGCAGTACTTC
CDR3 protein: CASSSAIGAEQYF

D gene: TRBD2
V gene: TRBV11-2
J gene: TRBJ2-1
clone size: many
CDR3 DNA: TGTGCCAGCAGCCGTCTTTTTTCAGCGGGAGGGTACAATGAGCAGTTCTTC
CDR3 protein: CASSRLFSAGGYNEQFF

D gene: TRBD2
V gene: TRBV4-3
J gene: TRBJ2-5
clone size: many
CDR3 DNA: TGCGCCAGCAGCCAAGGTGTAGCGGGAGGTAGGGAGACCCAGTACTTC
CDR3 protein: CASSQGVAGGRETQYF

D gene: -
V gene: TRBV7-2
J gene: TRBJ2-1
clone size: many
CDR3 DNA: TGTGCCAGCAGCTGGTCGGAATACAATGAGCAGTTCTTC
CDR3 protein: CASSWSEYNEQFF

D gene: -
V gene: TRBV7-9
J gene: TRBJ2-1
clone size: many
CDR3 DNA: TGTGCCAGCAGCTTAGCGAAGGGCAGGGTCGGATACAATGAGCAGTTCTTC
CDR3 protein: CASSLAKGRVGYNEQFF

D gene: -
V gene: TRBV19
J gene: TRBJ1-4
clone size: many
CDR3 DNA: TGTGCCTGTTCTCGGGACCCGCGCACTGAAAAACTGTTTTTT
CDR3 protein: CACSRDPRTEKLFF

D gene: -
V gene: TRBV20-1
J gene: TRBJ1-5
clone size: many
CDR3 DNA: TGCAGTGCTAGGGGGGGTAGCAATCAGCCCCAGCATTTT
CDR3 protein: CSARGGSNQPQHF

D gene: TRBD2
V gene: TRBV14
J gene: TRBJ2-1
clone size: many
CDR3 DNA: TGTGCCAGCAGCCAATGGCCGGGACTATCCTACAATGAGCAGTTCTTC
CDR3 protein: CASSQWPGLSYNEQFF

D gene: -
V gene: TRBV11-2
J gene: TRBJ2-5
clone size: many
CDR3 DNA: TGTGCCAGCAGCTTACGGCGGGGTCAGACCCAGTACTTC
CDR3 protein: CASSLRRGQTQYF

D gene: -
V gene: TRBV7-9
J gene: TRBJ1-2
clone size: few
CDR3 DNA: TGTGCCAGCAGCCCTCCAGGGCTTCTCTATGGCTACACCTTC
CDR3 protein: CASSPPGLLYGYTF

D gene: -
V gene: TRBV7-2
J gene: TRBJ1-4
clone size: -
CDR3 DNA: TGTGCCAGCAGCCATCCCCCGGGTCAGGTTAATGAAAAACTGTTTTTT
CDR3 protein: CASSHPPGQVNEKLFF

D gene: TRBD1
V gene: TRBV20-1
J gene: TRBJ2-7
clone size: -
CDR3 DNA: TGCAGTGCTAGAGAATTCCTGACAGGGGACTACGAGCAGTACTTC
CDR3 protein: CSAREFLTGDYEQYF

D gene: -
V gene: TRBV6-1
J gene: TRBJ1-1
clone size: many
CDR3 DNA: TGTGCCAGCAGAGACCCGGGACGGCCGAACACTGAAGCTTTCTTT
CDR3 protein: CASRDPGRPNTEAFF

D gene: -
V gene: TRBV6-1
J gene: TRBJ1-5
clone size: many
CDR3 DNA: TGTGCCAGCAGTGAATTTGTAGGCAGAGGCAATCAGCCCCAGCATTTT
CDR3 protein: CASSEFVGRGNQPQHF

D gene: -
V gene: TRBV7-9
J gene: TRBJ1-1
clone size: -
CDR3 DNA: TGTGCCAGCCTACTGGTCCTGAACACTGAAGCTTTCTTT
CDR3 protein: CASLLVLNTEAFF

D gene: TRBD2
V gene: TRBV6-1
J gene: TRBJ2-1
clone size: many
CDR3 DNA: TGTGCCAGCATCCGCGGAGCTAGCGGGAGTTACAATGAGCAGTTCTTC
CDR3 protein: CASIRGASGSYNEQFF

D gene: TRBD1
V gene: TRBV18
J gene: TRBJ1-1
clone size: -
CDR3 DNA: TGTGCCAGCTCACCACTCGTAGGGACAGCGTTGAACACTGAAGCTTTCTTT
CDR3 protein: CASSPLVGTALNTEAFF

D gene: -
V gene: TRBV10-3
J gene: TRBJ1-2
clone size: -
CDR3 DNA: TGTGCCATAACCGGGGCCCCTAAGAATGGCTACACCTTC
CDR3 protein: CAITGAPKNGYTF

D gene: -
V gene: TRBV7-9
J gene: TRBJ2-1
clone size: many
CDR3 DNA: TGCGCCAGCAGCCTTGGACGGAGTTACAATGAGCAGTTCTTC
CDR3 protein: CASSLGRSYNEQFF

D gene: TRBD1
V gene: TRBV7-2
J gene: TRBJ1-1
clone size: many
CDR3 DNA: TGTGCCAGCAGCACCCGTAGCGACAGGGCTAGTACTGAAGCTTTCTTT
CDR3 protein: CASSTRSDRASTEAFF

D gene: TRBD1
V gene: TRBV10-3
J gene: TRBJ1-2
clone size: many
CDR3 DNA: TGTGCCATCAGTGTAGGGACAGACTATGGCTACACCTTC
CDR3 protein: CAISVGTDYGYTF